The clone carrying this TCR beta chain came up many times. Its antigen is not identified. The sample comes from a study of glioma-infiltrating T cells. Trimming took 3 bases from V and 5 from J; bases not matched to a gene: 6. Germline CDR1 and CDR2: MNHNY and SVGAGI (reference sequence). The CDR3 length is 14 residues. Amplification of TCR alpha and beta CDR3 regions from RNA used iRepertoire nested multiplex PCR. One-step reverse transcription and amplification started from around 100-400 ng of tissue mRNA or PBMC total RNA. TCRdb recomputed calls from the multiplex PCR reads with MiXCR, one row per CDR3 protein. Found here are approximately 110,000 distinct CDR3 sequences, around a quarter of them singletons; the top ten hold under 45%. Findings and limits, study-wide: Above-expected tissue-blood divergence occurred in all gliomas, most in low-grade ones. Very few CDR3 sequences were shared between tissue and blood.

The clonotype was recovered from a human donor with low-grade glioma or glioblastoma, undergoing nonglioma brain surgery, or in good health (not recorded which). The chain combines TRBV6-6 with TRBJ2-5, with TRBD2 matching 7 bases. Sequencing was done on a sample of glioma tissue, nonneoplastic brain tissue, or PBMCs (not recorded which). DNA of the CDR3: TGTGCCAGCAGTTATTCGACTAGCCTCGAGACCCAGTACTTC. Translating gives CASSYSTSLETQYF.